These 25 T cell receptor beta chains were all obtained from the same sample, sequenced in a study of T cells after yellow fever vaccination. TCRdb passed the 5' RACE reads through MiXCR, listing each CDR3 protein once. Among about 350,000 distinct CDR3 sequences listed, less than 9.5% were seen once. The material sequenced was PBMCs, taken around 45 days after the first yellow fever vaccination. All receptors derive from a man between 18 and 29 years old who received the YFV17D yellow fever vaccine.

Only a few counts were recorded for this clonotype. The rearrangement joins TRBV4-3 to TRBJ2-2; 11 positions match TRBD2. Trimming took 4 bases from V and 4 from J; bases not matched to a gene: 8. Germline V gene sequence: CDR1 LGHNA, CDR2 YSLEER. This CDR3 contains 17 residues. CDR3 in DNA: TGCGCCAGCAGCCCGTGGATAGCGGGGGGGCTCACCGGGGAGCTGTTTTTT. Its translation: CASSPWIAGGLTGELFF.

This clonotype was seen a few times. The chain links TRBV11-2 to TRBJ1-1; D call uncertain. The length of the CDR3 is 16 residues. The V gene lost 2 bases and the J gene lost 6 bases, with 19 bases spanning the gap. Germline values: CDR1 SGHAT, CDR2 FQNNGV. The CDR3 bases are TGTGCCAGCAGCTTAATGGGTCACAGCTACGGCGCTGAAGCTTTCTTT. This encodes CASSLMGHSYGAEAFF.

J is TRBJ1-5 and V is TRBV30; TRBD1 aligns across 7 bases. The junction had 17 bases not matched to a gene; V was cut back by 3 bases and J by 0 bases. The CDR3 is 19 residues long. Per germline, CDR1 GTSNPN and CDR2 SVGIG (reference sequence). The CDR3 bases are TGTGCCTGGAGCATACCCTGGTCTGGGACAGTTTATAGCAATCAGCCCCAGCATTTT. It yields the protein CAWSIPWSGTVYSNQPQHF. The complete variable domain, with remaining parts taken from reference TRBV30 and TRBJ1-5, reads SQTIHQWPATLVQPVGSPLSLECTVEGTSNPNLYWYRQAAGRGLQLLFYSVGIGQISSEVPQNLSASRPQDRQFILSSKKLLLSDSGFYLCAWSIPWSGTVYSNQPQHFGDGTRLSIL.

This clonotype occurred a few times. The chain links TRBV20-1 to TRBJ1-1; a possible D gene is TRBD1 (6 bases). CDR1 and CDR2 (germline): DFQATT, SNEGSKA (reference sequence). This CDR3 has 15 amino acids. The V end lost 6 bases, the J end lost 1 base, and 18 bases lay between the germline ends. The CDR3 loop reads CSAQVPGHRNTEAFF. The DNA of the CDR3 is TGCAGTGCCCAAGTACCGGGACACAGGAACACTGAAGCTTTCTTT.

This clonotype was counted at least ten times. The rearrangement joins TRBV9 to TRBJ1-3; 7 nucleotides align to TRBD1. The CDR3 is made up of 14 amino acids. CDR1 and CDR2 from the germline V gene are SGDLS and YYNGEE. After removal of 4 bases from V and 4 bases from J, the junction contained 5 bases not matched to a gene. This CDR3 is CASSPQGGGNTIYF. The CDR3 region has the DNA TGTGCCAGCAGCCCCCAGGGGGGGGGAAACACCATATATTTT.

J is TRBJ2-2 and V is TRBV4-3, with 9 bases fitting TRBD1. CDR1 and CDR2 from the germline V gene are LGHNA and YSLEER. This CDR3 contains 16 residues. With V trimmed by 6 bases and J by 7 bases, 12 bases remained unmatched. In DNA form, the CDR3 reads TGCGCCAGCAGTCCGGGGACAGGGCGAGAGAACGGGGAGCTGTTTTTT. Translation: CASSPGTGRENGELFF.

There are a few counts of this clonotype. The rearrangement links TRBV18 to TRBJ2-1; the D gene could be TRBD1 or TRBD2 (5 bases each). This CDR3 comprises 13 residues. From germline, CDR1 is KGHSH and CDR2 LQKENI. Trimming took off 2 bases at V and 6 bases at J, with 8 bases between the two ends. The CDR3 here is CASSPRDLNEQFF. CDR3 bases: TGTGCCAGCTCACCAAGGGACCTCAATGAGCAGTTCTTC.

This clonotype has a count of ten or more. This CDR3 reads CASTPWRGKETQYF. DNA of the CDR3: TGCGCCAGCACTCCCTGGAGGGGCAAGGAGACCCAGTACTTC. V and J are TRBV5-1 and TRBJ2-5; D perhaps matches TRBD2 (6 bases). From germline, CDR1 is SGHRS and CDR2 YFSETQ. V lost 6 bases and J lost 5, with 17 bases in between. The CDR3 spans 14 residues.

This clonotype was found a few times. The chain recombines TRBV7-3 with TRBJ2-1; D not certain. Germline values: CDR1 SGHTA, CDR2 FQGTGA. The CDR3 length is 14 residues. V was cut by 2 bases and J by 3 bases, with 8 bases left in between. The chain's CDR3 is CASSLGYSYNEQFF. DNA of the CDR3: TGTGCCAGCAGCTTAGGTTACAGCTACAATGAGCAGTTCTTC.

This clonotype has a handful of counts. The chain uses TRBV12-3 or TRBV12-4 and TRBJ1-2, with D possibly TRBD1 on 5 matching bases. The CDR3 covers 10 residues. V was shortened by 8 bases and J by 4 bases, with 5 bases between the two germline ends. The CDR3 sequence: CASGTYGYTF. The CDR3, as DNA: TGTGCCAGCGGGACCTATGGCTACACCTTC.

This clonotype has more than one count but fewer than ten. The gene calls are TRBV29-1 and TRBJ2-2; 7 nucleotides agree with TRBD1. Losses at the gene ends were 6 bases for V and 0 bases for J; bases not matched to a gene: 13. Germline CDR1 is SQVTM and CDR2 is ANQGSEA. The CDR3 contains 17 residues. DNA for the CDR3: TGCAGCGTCAGAAGAGGGACAGAAATTACGAACACCGGGGAGCTGTTTTTT. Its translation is CSVRRGTEITNTGELFF.

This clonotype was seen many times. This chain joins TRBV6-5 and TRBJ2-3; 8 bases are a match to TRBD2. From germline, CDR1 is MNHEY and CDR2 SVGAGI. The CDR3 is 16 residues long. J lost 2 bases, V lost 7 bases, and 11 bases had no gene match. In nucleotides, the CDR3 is TGTGCCAGCACCATCGGCTTAGCGGGGCCCACAGATACGCAGTATTTT. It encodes CASTIGLAGPTDTQYF.

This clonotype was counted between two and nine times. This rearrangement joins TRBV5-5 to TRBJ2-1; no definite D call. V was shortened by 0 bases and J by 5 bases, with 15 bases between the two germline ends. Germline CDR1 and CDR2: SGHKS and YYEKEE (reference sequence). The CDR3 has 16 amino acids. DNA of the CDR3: TGTGCCAGCAGCTTGGAAGACCGACCGATCGACAATGAGCAGTTCTTC. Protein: CASSLEDRPIDNEQFF.

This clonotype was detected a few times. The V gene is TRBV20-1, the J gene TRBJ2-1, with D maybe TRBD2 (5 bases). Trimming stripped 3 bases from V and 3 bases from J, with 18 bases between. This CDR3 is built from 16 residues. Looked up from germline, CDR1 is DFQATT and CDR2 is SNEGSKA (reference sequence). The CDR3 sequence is CSASTWLRGNYNEQFF. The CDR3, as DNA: TGCAGTGCTAGTACTTGGCTCCGGGGAAACTACAATGAGCAGTTCTTC.

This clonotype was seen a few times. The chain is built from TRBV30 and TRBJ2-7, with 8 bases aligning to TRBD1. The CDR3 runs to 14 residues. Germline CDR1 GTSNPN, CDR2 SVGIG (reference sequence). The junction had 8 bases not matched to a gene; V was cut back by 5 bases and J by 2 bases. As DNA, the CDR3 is TGTGCCTGGGCGTCCGGGACAGGTCCCTACGAGCAGTACTTC. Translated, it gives CAWASGTGPYEQYF.

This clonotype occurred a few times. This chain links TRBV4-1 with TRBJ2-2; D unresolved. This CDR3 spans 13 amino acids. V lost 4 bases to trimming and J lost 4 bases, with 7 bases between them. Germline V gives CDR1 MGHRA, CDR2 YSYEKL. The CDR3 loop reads CASSRVGTGELFF. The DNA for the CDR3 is TGCGCCAGCAGCCGAGTAGGCACCGGGGAGCTGTTTTTT.

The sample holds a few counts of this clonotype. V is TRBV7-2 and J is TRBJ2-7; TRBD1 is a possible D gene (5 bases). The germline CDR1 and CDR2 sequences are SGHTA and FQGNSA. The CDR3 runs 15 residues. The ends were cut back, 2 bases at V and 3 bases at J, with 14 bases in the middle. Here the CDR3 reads CASSLMAGHSYEQYV. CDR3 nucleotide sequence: TGTGCCAGCAGCTTAATGGCAGGACATAGCTACGAGCAGTACGTC.

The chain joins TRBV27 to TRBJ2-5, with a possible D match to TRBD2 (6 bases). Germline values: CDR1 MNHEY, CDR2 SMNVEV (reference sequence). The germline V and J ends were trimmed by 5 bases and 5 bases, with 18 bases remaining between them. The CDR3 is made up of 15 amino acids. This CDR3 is CASSTSGLPVETQYF. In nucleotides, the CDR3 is TGTGCCAGCAGTACCTCCGGACTACCAGTTGAGACCCAGTACTTC.

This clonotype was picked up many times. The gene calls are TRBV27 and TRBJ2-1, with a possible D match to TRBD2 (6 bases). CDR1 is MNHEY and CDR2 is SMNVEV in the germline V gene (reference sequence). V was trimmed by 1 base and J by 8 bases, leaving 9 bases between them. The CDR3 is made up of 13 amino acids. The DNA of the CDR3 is TGTGCCAGCAGTTTATGGGGAGGAGATGAGCAGTTCTTC. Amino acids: CASSLWGGDEQFF.

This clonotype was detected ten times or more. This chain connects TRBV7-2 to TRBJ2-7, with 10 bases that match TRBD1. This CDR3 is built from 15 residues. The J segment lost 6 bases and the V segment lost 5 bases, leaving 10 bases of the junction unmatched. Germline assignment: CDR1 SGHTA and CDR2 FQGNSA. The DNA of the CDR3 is TGTGCCAGCAGCAATCCTGACAGGGGGCGCTTCGAGCAGTACTTC. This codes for CASSNPDRGRFEQYF. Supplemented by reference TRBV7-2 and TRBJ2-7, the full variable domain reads GAGVSQSPSNKVTEKGKDVELRCDPISGHTALYWYRQSLGQGLEFLIYFQGNSAPDKSGLPSDRFSAERTGGSVSTLTIQRTQQEDSAVYLCASSNPDRGRFEQYFGPGTRLTVT.

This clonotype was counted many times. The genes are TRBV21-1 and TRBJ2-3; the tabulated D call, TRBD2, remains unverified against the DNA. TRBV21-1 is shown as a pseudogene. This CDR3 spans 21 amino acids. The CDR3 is CASSKALGLAGGRSSTDTQYF. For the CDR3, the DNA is TGTGCCAGCAGCAAAGCGCTAGGACTAGCGGGGGGCCGATCGAGCACAGATACGCAGTATTTT.

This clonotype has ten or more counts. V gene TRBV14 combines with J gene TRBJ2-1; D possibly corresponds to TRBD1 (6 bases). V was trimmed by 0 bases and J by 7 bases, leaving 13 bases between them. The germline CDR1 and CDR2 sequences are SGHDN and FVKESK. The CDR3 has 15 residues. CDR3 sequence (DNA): TGTGCCAGCAGCCAAGACACAGGGTCTGTGAATGAGCAGTTCTTC. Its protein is CASSQDTGSVNEQFF. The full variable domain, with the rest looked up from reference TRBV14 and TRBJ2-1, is EAGVTQFPSHSVIEKGQTVTLRCDPISGHDNLYWYRRVMGKEIKFLLHFVKESKQDESGMPNNRFLAERTGGTYSTLKVQPAELEDSGVYFCASSQDTGSVNEQFFGPGTRLTVL.

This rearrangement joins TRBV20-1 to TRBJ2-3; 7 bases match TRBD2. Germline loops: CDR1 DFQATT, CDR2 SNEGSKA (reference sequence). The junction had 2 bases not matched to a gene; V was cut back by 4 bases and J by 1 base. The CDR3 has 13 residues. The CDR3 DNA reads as TGCAGTGCTAACCGGGGGGGCACAGATACGCAGTATTTT. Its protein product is CSANRGGTDTQYF.

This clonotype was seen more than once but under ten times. The CDR3 loop is CSASITPKGEKLFF. The CDR3 DNA reads as TGCAGTGCTAGTATAACACCTAAAGGGGAAAAACTGTTTTTT. The V gene is TRBV20-1, the J gene TRBJ1-4, with unresolved D. From germline, CDR1 is DFQATT and CDR2 SNEGSKA (reference sequence). V lost 3 bases and J 8 bases, leaving 16 bases between the germline ends. The CDR3 loop spans 14 amino acids.

CDR3 coding DNA: TGTGCCAGCAGTTTATCTCCGGGACAGGGTACGGATACGCAGTATTTT. It yields the protein CASSLSPGQGTDTQYF. The rearrangement links TRBV28 to TRBJ2-3; 9 bases align to TRBD1. This CDR3 has 16 residues. Germline V gene sequence: CDR1 MDHEN, CDR2 SYDVKM. The V gene end was trimmed by 1 base and the J gene end by 6 bases; junction bases not matched to a gene: 8. The whole variable domain, remainder taken from reference TRBV28 and TRBJ2-3, is DVKVTQSSRYLVKRTGEKVFLECVQDMDHENMFWYRQDPGLGLRLIYFSYDVKMKEKGDIPEGYSVSREKKERFSLILESASTNQTSMYLCASSLSPGQGTDTQYFGPGTRLTVL.